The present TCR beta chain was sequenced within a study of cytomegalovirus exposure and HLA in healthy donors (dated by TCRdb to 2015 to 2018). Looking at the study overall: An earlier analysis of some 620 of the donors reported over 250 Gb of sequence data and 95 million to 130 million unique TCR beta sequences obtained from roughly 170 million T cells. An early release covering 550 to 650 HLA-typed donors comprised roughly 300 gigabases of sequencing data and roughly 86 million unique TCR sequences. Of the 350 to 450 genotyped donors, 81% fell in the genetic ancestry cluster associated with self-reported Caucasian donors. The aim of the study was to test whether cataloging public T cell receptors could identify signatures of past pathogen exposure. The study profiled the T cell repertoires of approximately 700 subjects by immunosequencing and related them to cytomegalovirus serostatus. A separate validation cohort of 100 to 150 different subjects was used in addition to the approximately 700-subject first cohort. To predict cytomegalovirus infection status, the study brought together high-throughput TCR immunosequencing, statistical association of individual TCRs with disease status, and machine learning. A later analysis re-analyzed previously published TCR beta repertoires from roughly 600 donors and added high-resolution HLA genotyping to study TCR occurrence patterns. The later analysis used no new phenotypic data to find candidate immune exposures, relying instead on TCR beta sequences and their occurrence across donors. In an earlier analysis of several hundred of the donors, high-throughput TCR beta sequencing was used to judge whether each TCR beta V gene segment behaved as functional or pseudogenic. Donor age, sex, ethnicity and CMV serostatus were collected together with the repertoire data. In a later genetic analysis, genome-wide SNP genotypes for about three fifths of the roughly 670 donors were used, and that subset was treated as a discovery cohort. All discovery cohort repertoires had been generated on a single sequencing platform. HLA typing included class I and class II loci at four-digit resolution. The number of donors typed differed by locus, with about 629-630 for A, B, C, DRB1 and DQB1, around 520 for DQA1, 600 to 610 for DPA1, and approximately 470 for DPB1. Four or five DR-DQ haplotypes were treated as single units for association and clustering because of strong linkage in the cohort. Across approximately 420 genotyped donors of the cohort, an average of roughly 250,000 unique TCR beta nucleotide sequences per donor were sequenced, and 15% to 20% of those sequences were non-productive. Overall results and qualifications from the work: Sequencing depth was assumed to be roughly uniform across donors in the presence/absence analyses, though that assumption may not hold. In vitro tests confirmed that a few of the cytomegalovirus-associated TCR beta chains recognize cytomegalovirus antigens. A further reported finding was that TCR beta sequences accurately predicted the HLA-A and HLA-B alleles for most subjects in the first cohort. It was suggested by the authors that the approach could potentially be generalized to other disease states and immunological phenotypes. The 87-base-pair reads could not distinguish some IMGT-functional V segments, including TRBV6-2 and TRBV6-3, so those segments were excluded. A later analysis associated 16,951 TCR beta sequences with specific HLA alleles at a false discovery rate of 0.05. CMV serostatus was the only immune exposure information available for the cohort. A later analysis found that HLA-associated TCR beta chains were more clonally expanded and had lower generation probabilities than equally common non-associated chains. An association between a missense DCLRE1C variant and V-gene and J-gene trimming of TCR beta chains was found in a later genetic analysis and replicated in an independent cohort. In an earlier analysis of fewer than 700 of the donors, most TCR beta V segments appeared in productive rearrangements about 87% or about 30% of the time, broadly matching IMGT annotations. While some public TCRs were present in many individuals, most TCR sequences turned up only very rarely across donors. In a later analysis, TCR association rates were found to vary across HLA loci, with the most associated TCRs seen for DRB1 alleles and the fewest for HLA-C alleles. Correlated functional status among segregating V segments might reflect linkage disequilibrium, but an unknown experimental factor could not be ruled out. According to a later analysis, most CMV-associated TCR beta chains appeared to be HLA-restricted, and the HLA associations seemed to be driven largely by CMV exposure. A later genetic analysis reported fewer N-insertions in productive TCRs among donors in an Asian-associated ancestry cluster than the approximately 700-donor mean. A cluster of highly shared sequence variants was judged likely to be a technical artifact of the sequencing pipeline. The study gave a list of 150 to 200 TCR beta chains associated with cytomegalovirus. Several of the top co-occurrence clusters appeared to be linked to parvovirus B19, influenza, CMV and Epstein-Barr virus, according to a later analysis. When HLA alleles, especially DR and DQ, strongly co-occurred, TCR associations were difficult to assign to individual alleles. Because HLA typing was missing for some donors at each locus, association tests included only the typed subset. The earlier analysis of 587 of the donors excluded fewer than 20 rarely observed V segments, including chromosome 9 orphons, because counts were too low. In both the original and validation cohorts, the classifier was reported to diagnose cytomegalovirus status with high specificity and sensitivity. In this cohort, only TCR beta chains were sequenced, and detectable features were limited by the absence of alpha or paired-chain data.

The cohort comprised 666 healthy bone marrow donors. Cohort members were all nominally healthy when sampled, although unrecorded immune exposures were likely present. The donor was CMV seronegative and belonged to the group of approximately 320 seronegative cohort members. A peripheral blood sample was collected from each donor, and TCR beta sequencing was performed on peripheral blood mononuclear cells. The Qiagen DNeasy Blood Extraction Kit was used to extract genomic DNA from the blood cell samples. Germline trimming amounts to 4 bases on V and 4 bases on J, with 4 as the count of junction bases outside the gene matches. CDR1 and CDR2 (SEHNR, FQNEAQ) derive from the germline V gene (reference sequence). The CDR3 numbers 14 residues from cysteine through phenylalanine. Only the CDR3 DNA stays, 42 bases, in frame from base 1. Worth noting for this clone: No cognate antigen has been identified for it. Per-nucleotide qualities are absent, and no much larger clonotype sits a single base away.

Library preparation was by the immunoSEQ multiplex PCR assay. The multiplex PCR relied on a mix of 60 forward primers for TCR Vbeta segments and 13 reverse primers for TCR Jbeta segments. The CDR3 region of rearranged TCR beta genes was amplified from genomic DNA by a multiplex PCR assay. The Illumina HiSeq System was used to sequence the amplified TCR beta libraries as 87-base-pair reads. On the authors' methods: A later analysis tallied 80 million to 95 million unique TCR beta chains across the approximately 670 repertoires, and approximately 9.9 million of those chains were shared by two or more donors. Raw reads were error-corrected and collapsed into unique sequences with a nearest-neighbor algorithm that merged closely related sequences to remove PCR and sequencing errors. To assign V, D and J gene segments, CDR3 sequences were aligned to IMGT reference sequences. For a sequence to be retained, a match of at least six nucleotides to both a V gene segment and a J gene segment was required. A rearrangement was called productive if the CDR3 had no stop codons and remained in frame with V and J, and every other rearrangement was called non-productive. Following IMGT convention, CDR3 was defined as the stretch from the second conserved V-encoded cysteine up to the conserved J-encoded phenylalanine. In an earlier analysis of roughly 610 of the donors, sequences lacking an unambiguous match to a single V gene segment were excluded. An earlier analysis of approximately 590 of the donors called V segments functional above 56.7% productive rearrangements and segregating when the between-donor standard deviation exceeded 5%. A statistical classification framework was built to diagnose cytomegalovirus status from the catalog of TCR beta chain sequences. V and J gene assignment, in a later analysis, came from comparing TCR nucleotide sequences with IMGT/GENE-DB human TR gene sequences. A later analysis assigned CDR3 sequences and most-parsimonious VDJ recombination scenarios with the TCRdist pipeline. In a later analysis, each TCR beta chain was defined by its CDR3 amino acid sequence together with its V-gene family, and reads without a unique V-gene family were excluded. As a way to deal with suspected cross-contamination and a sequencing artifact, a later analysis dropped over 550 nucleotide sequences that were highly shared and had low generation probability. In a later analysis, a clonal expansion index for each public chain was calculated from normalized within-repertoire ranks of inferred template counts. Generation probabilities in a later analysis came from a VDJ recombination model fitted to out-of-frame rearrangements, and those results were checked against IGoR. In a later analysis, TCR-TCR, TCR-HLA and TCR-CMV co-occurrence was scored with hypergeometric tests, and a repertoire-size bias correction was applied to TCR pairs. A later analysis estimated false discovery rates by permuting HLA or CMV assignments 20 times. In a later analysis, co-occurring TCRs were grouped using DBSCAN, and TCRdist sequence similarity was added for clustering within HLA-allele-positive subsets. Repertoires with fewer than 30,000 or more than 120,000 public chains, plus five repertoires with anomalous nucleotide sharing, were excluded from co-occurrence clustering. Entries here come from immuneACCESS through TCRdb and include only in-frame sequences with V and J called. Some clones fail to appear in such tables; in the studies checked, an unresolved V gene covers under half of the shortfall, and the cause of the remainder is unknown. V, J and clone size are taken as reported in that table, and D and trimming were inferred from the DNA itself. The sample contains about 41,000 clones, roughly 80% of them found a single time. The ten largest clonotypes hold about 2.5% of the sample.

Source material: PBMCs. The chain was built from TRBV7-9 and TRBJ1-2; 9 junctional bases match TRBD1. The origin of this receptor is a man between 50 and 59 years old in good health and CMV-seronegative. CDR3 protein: CASSSADRGYGYTF. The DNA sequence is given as TGTGCCAGCAGCTCTGCGGACAGGGGCTATGGCTACACCTTC.